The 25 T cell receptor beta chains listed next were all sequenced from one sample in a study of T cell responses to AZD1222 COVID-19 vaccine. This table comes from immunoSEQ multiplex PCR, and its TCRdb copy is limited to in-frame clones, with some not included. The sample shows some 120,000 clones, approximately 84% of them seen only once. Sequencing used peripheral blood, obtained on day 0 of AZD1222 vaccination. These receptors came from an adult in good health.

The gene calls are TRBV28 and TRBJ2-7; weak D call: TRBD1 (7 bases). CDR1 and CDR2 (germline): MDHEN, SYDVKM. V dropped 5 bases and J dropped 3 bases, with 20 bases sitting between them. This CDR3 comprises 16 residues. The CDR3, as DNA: TGTGCCAGCAGTCCCCTCTACAGGGGAGCGGGCTACGAGCAGTACTTC. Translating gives CASSPLYRGAGYEQYF.

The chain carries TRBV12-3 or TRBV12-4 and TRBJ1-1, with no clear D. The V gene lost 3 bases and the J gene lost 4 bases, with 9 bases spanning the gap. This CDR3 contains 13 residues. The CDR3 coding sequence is TGTGCCAGCAGTTTGTGGGATACCACTGAAGCTTTCTTT. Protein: CASSLWDTTEAFF.

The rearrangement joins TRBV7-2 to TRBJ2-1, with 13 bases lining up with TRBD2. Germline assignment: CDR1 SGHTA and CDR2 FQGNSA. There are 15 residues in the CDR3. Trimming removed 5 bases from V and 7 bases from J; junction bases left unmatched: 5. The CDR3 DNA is TGTGCCAGCAGCCTAGGACTAGCGGGGGAAAATGAGCAGTTCTTC. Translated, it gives CASSLGLAGENEQFF.

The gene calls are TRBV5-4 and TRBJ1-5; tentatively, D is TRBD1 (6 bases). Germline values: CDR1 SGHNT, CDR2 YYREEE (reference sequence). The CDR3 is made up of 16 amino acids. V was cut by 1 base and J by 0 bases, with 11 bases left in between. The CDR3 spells CASSLSRGYSNQPQHF. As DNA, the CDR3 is TGTGCCAGCAGCTTGAGCAGGGGTTATAGCAATCAGCCCCAGCATTTT. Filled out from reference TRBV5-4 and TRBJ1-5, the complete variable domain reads ETGVTQSPTHLIKTRGQQVTLRCSSQSGHNTVSWYQQALGQGPQFIFQYYREEENGRGNFPPRFSGLQFPNYSSELNVNALELDDSALYLCASSLSRGYSNQPQHFGDGTRLSIL.

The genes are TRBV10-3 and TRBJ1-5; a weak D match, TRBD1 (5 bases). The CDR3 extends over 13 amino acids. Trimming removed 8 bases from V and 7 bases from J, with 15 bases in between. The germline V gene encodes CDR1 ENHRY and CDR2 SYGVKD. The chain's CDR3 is CAIGGGEEQPQHF. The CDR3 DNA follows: TGTGCCATCGGGGGGGGTGAAGAACAGCCCCAGCATTTT.

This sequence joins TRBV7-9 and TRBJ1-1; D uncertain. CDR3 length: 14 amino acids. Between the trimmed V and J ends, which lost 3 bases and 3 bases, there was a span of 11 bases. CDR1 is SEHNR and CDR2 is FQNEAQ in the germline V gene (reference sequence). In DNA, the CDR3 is TGTGCCAGCAGCTTCCGAGGTGCTCACACTGAAGCTTTCTTT. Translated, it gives CASSFRGAHTEAFF. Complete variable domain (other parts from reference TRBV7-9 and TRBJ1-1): DTGVSQNPRHKITKRGQNVTFRCDPISEHNRLYWYRQTLGQGPEFLTYFQNEAQLEKSRLLSDRFSAERPKGSFSTLEIQRTEQGDSAMYLCASSFRGAHTEAFFGQGTRLTVV.

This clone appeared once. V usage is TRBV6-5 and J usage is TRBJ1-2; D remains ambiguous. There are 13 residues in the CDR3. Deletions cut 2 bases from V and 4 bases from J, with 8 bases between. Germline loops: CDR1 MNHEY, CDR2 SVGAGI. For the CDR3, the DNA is TGTGCCAGCAGTTACCGGGATGGCTATGGCTACACCTTC. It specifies CASSYRDGYGYTF.

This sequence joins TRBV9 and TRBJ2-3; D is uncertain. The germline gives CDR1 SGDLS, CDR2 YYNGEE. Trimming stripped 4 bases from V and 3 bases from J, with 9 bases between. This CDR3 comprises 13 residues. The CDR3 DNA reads TGTGCCAGCAGCCCCATGAGGACAGATACGCAGTATTTT. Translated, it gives CASSPMRTDTQYF.

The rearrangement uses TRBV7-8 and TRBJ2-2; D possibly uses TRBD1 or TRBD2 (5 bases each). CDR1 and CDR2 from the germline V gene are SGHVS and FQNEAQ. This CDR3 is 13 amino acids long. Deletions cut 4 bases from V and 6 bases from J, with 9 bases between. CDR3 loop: CASSSGRAGELFF. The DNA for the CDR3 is TGTGCCAGCAGCTCGGGACGGGCCGGGGAGCTGTTTTTT.

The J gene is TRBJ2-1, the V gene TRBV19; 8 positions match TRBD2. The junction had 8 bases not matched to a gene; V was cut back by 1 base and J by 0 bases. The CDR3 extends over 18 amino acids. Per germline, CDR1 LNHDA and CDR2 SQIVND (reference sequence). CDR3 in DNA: TGTGCCAGTAGTATAGGAGAAACTAGCGGACACTCCTACAATGAGCAGTTCTTC. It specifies CASSIGETSGHSYNEQFF.

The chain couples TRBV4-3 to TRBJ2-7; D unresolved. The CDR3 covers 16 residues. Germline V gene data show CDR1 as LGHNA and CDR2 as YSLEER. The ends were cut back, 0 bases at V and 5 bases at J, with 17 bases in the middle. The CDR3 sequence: CASSQETHGVVDEQYF. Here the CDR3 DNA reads TGCGCCAGCAGCCAAGAAACCCATGGGGTGGTGGACGAGCAGTACTTC.

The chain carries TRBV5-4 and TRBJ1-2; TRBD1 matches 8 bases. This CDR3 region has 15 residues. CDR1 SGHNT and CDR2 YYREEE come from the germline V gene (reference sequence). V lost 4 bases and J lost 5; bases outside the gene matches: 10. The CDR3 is CASSPRDRPWYGYTF. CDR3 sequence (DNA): TGTGCCAGCAGCCCCCGGGACAGGCCCTGGTATGGCTACACCTTC. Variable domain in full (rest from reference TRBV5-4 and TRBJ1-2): ETGVTQSPTHLIKTRGQQVTLRCSSQSGHNTVSWYQQALGQGPQFIFQYYREEENGRGNFPPRFSGLQFPNYSSELNVNALELDDSALYLCASSPRDRPWYGYTFGSGTRLTVV.

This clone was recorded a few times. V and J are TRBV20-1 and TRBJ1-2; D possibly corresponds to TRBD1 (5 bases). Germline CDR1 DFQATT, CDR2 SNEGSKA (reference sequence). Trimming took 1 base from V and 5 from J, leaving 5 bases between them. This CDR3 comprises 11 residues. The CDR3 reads CSARGQYGYTF. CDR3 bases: TGCAGTGCTAGAGGACAGTATGGCTACACCTTC.

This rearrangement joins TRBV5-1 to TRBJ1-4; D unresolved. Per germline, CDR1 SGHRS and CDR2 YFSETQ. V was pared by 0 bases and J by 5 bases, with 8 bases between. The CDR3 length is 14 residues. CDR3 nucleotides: TGCGCCAGCAGCTTGGGGCAGGTGAATGAAAAACTGTTTTTT. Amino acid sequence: CASSLGQVNEKLFF.

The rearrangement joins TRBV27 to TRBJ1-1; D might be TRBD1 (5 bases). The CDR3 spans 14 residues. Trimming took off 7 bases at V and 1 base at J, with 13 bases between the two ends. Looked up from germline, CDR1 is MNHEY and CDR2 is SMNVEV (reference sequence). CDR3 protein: CASTSGRENTEAFF. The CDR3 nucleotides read TGTGCCAGCACCTCGGGCAGGGAGAACACTGAAGCTTTCTTT.

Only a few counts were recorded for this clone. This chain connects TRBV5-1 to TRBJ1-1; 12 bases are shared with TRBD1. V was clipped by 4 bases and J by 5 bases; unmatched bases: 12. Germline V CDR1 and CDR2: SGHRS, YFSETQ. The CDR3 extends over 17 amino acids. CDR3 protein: CASSRGTGGAMFTEAFF. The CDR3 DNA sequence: TGCGCCAGCAGCCGCGGGACAGGGGGCGCAATGTTTACTGAAGCTTTCTTT.

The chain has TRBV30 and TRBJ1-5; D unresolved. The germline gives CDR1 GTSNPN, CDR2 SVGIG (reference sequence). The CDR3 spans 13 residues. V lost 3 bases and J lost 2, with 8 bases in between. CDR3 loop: CAWSAGRNQPQHF. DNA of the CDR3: TGTGCCTGGAGCGCAGGACGCAATCAGCCCCAGCATTTT.

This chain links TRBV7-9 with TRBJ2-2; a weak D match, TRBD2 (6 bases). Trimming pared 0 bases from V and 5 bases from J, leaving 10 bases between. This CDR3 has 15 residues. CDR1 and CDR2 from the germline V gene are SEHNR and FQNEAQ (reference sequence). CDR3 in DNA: TGTGCCAGCAGCTTAGCGGGAGGAAGGACCGGGGAGCTGTTTTTT. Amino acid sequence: CASSLAGGRTGELFF.

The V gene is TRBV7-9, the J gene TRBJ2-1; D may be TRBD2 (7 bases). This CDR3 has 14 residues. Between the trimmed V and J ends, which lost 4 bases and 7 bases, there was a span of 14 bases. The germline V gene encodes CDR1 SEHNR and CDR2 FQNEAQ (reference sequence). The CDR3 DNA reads TGTGCCAGCAGCTCCCGGGGGGCCTCAAATGAGCAGTTCTTC. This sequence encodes CASSSRGASNEQFF.

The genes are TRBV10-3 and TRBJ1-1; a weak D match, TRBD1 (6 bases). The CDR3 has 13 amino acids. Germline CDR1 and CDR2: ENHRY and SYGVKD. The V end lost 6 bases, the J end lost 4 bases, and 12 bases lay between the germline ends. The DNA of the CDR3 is TGTGCCATCAGCAACTTACAGGGCACTGAAGCTTTCTTT. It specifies CAISNLQGTEAFF.

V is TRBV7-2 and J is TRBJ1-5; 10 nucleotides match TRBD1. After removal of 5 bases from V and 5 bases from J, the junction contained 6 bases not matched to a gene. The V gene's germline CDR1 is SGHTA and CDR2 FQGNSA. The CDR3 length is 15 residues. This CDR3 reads CASSRQGANDQPQHF. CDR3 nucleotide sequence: TGTGCCAGCAGCAGACAGGGGGCGAATGATCAGCCCCAGCATTTT.

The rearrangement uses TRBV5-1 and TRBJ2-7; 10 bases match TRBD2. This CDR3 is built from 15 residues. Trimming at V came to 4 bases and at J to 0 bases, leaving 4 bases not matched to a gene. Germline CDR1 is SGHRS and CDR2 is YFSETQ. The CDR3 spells CASSTLAGDSYEQYF. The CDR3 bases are TGCGCCAGCAGCACCCTAGCGGGAGACTCCTACGAGCAGTACTTC.

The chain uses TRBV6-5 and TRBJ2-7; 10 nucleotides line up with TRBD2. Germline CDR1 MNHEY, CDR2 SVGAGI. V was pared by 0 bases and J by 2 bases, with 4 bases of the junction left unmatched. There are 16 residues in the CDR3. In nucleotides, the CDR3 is TGTGCCAGCAGTTACTCTAGCGGGAGGTCAGCCTACGAGCAGTACTTC. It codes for CASSYSSGRSAYEQYF.

CDR3 sequence: CASSSLGGAREDTQYF. CDR3 nucleotides: TGTGCCAGCAGTTCCCTGGGGGGCGCAAGAGAAGATACGCAGTATTTT. The rearrangement joins TRBV28 to TRBJ2-3; TRBD1 or TRBD2 may be the D gene (6 bases each). The CDR3 runs 16 residues. Germline values: CDR1 MDHEN, CDR2 SYDVKM. V was trimmed by 4 bases and J by 5 bases, leaving 19 bases between them.

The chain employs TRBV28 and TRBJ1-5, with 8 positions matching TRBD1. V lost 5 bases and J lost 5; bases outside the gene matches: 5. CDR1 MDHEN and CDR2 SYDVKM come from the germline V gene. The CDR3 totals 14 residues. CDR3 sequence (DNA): TGTGCCAGCAGTCCTCAGGGGGCGCATCAGCCCCAGCATTTT. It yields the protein CASSPQGAHQPQHF.